This entry concerns a single TCR beta chain. Its antigen is undetermined. The data were taken from a study of OX40 agonist ivuxolimab in advanced cancers. Clones were sequenced by immunoSEQ multiplex PCR, and TCRdb holds only the in-frame ones, with some missing. The sample lists 70,000 or so clones; about 86% were seen once. Germline V gene lookup returns CDR1 LNHDA and CDR2 SQIVND (reference sequence). This CDR3 contains 13 residues. Trimming removed 7 bases from V and 2 bases from J, with 9 bases in between. General observations from the study: Compared with CD4+, CD8+ T cells on average had more expanded clones. In the 0.1 to 3.0 mg/kg range, CD4+ and CD8+ blood T cells had expanded clonally by week 6.

Anyone with autoimmune disease history or systemic immunosuppression was excluded. Collection of blood occurred at baseline, at cycle 4 day 1, and at cycle 7 day 1. The chain is built from TRBV19 and TRBJ1-5; D ambiguous. The sample was CD4+ or CD8+ T cells sorted from blood, taken in a trial of the OX40 agonist ivuxolimab. This TCR came from an adult with an advanced solid tumor such as melanoma, head and neck, liver or kidney cancer. The CDR3 sequence is CASTLGGNQPQHF. The CDR3 region has the DNA TGTGCCAGTACCTTGGGTGGCAATCAGCCCCAGCATTTT.